This paragraph covers one TCR beta chain sequence. The antigen is not known. These data originate in a study of T cell responses to AZD1222 COVID-19 vaccine. Notes on the study in general: Only after the peak T cell response were repertoires sampled. Spike regions recognized by vaccine-associated CD4 TCRs spanned the protein, led by 160-218 and 743-854. Increases in Spike-specific TCR breadth and depth were seen after two AZD1222 doses. Of spike-specific TCRs, nearly half reportedly target regions left unmutated in variants.

CDR1 is SEHNR, CDR2 FQNEAQ, per germline (reference sequence). Between the trimmed V and J ends, which lost 2 bases and 10 bases, there was a span of 3 bases. The CDR3 totals 9 residues. Profiling relied on immunoSEQ multiplex PCR, and the TCRdb table lists in-frame clones only, not all of them. The sample lists over 110,000 clones, 90% occurring once. The sample was peripheral blood, taken 28 days after the second AZD1222 dose. The V call is TRBV7-9, the J call TRBJ2-7, with D hard to call. The receptor's source is an adult who received the AZD1222 COVID-19 vaccine. The CDR3: CASSLPQYF. DNA of the CDR3: TGTGCCAGCAGCTTACCCCAGTACTTC.